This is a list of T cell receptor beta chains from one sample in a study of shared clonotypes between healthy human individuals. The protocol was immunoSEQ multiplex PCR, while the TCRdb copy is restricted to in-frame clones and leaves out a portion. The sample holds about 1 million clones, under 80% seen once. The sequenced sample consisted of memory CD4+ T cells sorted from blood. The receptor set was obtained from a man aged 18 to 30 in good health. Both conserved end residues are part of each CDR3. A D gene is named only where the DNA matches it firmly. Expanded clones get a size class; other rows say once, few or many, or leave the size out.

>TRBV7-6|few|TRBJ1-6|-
CASSSYNSPLHF
TGTGCCAGCAGCTCCTATAATTCACCCCTCCACTTT
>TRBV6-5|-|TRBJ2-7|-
CASSYFPGSYEQYF
TGTGCCAGCAGTTACTTCCCGGGTTCCTACGAGCAGTACTTC
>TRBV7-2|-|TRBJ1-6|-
CASSVGRYNSPLHF
TGTGCCAGCAGCGTCGGGAGATATAATTCACCCCTCCACTTT
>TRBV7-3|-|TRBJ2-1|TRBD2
CASSPGTSGEGEQFF
TGTGCCAGCAGCCCCGGGACTAGCGGGGAGGGTGAGCAGTTCTTC
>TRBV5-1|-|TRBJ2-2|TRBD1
CASSATGGPGELFF
TGCGCCAGCAGCGCTACAGGGGGCCCCGGGGAGCTGTTTTTT
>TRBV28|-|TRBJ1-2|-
CASSLAGGDGYGYTF
TGTGCCAGCAGTTTAGCGGGGGGCGACGGCTATGGCTACACCTTC
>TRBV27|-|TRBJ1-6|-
CASSLESALVNSPLHF
TGTGCCAGCAGTTTAGAGTCAGCTCTCGTGAATTCACCCCTCCACTTT
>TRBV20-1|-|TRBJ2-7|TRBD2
CSVTSAYEQYF
TGCAGTGTTACTAGCGCCTACGAGCAGTACTTC
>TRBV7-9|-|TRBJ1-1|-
CASSLTRSNTEAFF
TGTGCCAGCAGCTTAACCAGAAGCAACACTGAAGCTTTCTTT
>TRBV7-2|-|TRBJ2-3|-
CASSFGPSTDTQYF
TGTGCCAGCAGCTTCGGACCGAGCACAGATACGCAGTATTTT
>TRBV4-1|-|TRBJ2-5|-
CASSRGTVQETQYF
TGCGCCAGCAGCCGGGGGACTGTTCAAGAGACCCAGTACTTC
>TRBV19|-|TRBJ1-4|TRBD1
CASSIGTVMNEKLFF
TGTGCCAGTAGTATCGGGACAGTGATGAATGAAAAACTGTTTTTT
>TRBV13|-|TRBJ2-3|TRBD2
CASSPGLAGGSTDTQYF
TGTGCCAGCAGCCCGGGACTAGCGGGGGGTAGCACAGATACGCAGTATTTT
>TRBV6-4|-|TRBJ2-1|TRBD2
CASSDSAGGAYNEQFF
TGTGCCAGCAGTGACTCGGCGGGAGGAGCCTACAATGAGCAGTTCTTC
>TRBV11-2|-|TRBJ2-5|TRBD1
CASSQQRDRGRETQYF
TGTGCCAGCAGCCAACAACGGGACAGGGGGCGGGAGACCCAGTACTTC
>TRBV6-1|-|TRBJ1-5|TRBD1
CAIKTGGPFGQPQHF
TGTGCCATCAAAACAGGGGGTCCTTTCGGGCAGCCCCAGCATTTT
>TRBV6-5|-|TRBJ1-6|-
CASSRVGGSPLHF
TGTGCCAGCAGTAGGGTGGGCGGATCACCCCTCCACTTT
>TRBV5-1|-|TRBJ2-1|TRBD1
CASSLTGTGFDEQFF
TGCGCCAGCAGCTTGACCGGGACAGGGTTCGATGAGCAGTTCTTC
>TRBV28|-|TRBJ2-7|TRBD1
CASTYPGQGAYEQYF
TGTGCCAGCACGTATCCGGGACAGGGGGCCTACGAGCAGTACTTC
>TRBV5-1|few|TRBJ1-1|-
CASSLSGGNTEAFF
TGCGCCAGCAGCTTGAGTGGAGGGAACACTGAAGCTTTCTTT
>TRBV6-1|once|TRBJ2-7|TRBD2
CASSVQGLVVNTGQYF
TGTGCCAGCAGTGTCCAAGGACTAGTAGTGAATACGGGACAGTACTTC
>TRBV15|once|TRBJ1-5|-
CATSRVQEVNQPQHF
TGTGCCACCAGCAGAGTTCAGGAGGTCAATCAGCCCCAGCATTTT
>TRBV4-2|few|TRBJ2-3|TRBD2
CASSTQSGGQTDTQYF
TGTGCCAGCAGCACCCAGAGCGGGGGCCAGACAGATACGCAGTATTTT
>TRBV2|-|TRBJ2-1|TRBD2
CASGTSRGGSYNEQFF
TGTGCCAGCGGAACGTCGCGGGGGGGCTCCTACAATGAGCAGTTCTTC
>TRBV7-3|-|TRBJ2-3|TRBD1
CASSKQGALRSDTDTQYF
TGTGCCAGCAGTAAACAGGGGGCGCTAAGGTCAGATACAGATACGCAGTATTTT